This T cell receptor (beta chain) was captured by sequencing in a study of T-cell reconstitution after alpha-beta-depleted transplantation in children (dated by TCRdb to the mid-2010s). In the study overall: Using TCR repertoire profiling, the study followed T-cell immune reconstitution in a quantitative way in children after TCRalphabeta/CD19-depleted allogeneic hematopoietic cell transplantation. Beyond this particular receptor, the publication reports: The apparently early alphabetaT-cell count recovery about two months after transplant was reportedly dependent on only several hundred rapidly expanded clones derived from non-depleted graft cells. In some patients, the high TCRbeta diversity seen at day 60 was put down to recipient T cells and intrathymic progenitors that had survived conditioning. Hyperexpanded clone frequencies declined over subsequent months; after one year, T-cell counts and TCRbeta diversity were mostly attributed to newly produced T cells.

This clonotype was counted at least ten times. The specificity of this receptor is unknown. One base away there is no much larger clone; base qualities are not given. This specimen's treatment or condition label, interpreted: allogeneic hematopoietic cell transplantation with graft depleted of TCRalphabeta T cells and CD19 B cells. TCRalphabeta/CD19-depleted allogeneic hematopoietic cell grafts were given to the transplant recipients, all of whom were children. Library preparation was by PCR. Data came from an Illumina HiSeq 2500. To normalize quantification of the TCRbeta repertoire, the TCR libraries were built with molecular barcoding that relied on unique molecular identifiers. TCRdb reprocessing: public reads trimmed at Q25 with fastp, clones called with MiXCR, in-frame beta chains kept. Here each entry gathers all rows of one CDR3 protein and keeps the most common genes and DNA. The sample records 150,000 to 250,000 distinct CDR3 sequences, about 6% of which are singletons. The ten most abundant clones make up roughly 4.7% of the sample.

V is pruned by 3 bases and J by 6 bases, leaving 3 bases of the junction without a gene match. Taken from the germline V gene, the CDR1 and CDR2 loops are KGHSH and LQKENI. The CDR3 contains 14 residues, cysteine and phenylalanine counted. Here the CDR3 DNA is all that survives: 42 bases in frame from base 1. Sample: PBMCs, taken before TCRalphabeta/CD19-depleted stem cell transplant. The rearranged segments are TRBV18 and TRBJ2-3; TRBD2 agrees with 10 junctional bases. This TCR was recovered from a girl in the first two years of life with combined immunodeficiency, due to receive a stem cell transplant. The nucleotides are TGTGCCAGCTCACCGGTAGCGGGGGGCGATACGCAGTATTTT. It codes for CASSPVAGGDTQYF. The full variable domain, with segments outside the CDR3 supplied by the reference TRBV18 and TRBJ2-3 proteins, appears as NAGVMQNPRHLVRRRGQEARLRCSPMKGHSHVYWYRQLPEEGLKFMVYLQKENIIDESGMPKERFSAEFPKEGPSILRIQQVVRGDSAAYFCASSPVAGGDTQYFGPGTRLTVL.